This T cell receptor (beta chain) was retrieved from a study of T cell repertoires in cytomegalovirus infection. About the research overall: Peptides in the study included HLA-C-restricted and HLA-B-restricted CMV epitopes. Public signatures in TCR beta pointed to CMV infection and matching HLA type.

Looked up from germline, CDR1 is SEHNR and CDR2 is FQNEAQ (reference sequence). This CDR3 spans 15 amino acids. V was clipped by 5 bases and J by 2 bases; unmatched bases: 5. Each CDR3 protein is one row after TCRdb ran MiXCR on the reads. The sample has some 940,000 distinct CDR3 sequences; around a third are singletons. In this sample, this clonotype turned up many times. Its antigen is unknown. The receptor comes from a human donor in good health (CMV status not recorded). Some clones in this sample may be carry-over from other donors' samples. This chain connects TRBV7-9 to TRBJ2-3, with 9 bases lining up with TRBD2. The sample consisted of cultured CD8+ T cells from PBMCs, taken from culture after CMV antigen stimulation. This CDR3 reads CASSPGLANTDTQYF. The CDR3 DNA sequence: TGTGCCAGCAGCCCAGGACTAGCGAACACAGATACGCAGTATTTT. The full variable domain, rest sourced from reference TRBV7-9 and TRBJ2-3, is DTGVSQNPRHKITKRGQNVTFRCDPISEHNRLYWYRQTLGQGPEFLTYFQNEAQLEKSRLLSDRFSAERPKGSFSTLEIQRTEQGDSAMYLCASSPGLANTDTQYFGPGTRLTVL.